The T cell receptor beta chain under discussion was sequenced for a study of post-analysis software for immune sequencing data. Study conclusions and caveats: Controls significantly exceeded multiple sclerosis patients in normalized Chao1 diversity. Roughly five TRBV segments were more frequent in patients than controls; TRBV5-6, TRBV5-1 and TRBV20-1 belonged to this group.

About this clonotype itself: What it binds is unknown.

Libraries were made from TCR beta cDNA, and they carried unique molecular identifiers. TCRdb re-analysed the PCR reads in MiXCR, keeping a single row per CDR3 protein. The table shows some 800,000 distinct CDR3 sequences, with around 45% occurring only once. The CDR3 extends over 14 amino acids. CDR1 and CDR2 from the germline V gene are DFQATT and SNEGSKA (reference sequence). Trimming cost V 3 bases and J 6 bases, with 15 bases left between them. This sequence was found in a girl aged 10-17 years with multiple sclerosis. V usage is TRBV20-1 and J usage is TRBJ2-1; tentative D call: TRBD2 (6 bases). The sample consisted of blood. Here the CDR3 DNA reads TGCAGTGCTAGGGGAGGTCTCACGTCCAATGAGCAGTTCTTC. This encodes CSARGGLTSNEQFF.